This T cell receptor (beta chain) derives from a study of cytomegalovirus exposure and HLA in healthy donors. Overall study results and limits: An analysis done earlier found most TCR beta V segments productive about 90% or about 30% of the time.

With 10 bases clipped from V and 0 bases from J, the junction kept 9 bases outside the gene matches. The CDR3 is 15 residues long. Looked up from germline, CDR1 is ENHRY and CDR2 is SYGVKD. In regard to this clone: Its antigen is not identified.

PCR was performed using 60 Vbeta and 13 Jbeta primers. The assay was immunoSEQ multiplex PCR, and TCRdb's table has in-frame clones only and misses some. The repertoire holds 95,000 to 110,000 clones, with about 80% as singletons. This receptor was obtained from a young man in good health and CMV-seropositive. Material for sequencing was PBMCs. J is TRBJ1-2 and V is TRBV10-3; TRBD1 matches at 9 bases. The CDR3 region is CATGQGMQANYGYTF. As DNA, the CDR3 is TGTGCCACGGGACAGGGAATGCAGGCTAACTATGGCTACACCTTC.